The clone carrying this T cell receptor beta chain has only a few counts. Its antigen is unknown. The sample is drawn from a study of T cell responses to AZD1222 COVID-19 vaccine. The study, taken as a whole, reports: At baseline, seropositivity was found in only a handful of AZD1222 recipients. A reported finding is that nearly half of spike-specific TCRs target unmutated variant regions. No day 14 peak samples; only post-peak repertoires were characterized. The sample set comprised mostly white British donors with more females, and clonal diversity was possibly underestimated.

With 0 bases clipped from V and 0 bases from J, the junction kept 7 bases outside the gene matches. Germline V lookup: CDR1 LNHNV, CDR2 YYDKDF (reference sequence). The CDR3 extends over 18 amino acids. Assay used: immunoSEQ multiplex PCR; TCRdb lists only in-frame clones, some missing. In the table there are under 200,000 clones, 90% of which are singletons. This specimen consisted of peripheral blood, obtained on day 0 of AZD1222 vaccination. This chain uses TRBV15 with TRBJ2-1, with TRBD2 matching over 8 bases. This TCR came from an adult in good health. CDR3 residues: CATSRDTPGGSSYNEQFF. In DNA form, the CDR3 reads TGTGCCACCAGCAGAGATACCCCGGGGGGGAGCTCCTACAATGAGCAGTTCTTC. The full variable domain, with the rest looked up from reference TRBV15 and TRBJ2-1, is DAMVIQNPRYQVTQFGKPVTLSCSQTLNHNVMYWYQQKSSQAPKLLFHYYDKDFNNEADTPDNFQSRRPNTSFCFLDIRSPGLGDTAMYLCATSRDTPGGSSYNEQFFGPGTRLTVL.